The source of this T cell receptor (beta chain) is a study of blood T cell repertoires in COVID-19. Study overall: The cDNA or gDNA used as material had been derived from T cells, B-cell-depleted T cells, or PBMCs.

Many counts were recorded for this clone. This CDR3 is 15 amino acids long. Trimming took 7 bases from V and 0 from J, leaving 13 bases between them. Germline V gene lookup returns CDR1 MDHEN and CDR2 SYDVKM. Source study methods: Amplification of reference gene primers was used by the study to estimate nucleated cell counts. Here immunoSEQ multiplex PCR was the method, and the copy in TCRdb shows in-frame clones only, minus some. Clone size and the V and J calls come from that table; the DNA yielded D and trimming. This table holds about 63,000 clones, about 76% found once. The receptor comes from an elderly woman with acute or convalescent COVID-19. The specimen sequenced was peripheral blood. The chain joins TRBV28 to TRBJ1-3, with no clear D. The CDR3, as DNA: TGTGCCAGCATATCTAGCGGGTACTCTGGAAACACCATATATTTT. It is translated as CASISSGYSGNTIYF.